Reported below is one T cell receptor (beta chain). The target antigen is unknown. cDNA synthesis used the whole RNA isolate, giving expressed TCRB sequences. Only in-frame clones appear in the TCRdb table, and some are missing; sequencing was by immunoSEQ multiplex PCR. The sample includes 120,000 to 150,000 clones, 6.9% of them seen just once. The data are from a study of beta chain features in type 1 diabetes. Study-wide results and limits: Naive, central memory and regulatory TCRB repertoires appeared more similar among patients than healthy donors.

Germline CDR1 is LGHNA and CDR2 is YSLEER. The ends lost 4 bases at V and 0 bases at J; junction bases unmatched: 9. CDR3 size: 17 residues. This clonotype was obtained from a woman aged 25 to 39 in good health. The specimen sequenced was central memory CD4+ T cells from blood. This chain joins TRBV4-3 and TRBJ2-1; 7 nucleotides match TRBD1. The chain's CDR3 is CASSPRGSASSYNEQFF. The CDR3 DNA reads as TGCGCCAGCAGCCCCAGGGGGAGCGCGAGCTCCTACAATGAGCAGTTCTTC.